A selection of T cell receptor beta chains follows, all from one sample in a study of blood T cell repertoires in COVID-19. Clones were read by immunoSEQ multiplex PCR, and TCRdb kept only the in-frame ones, dropping some. The table records 120,000 to 150,000 clones, approximately 83% of them present only once. The sequenced sample was peripheral blood. Receptor source: a woman aged 55-70 years with COVID-19, enrolled during active disease. The CDR3 runs from the conserved cysteine through the conserved F or W.

CDR3 length,J gene,V gene,CDR3 protein
15,TRBJ2-1,TRBV6-5,CASTLTSGAINEQFF
11,TRBJ2-7,TRBV19,CASRYNYEQYF
15,TRBJ1-2,TRBV29-1,CSVEEQQGAGYGYTF
13,TRBJ1-3,TRBV12-3/TRBV12-4,CANRDRGRNTIYF
16,TRBJ2-7,TRBV7-6,CASSPSRGLAGDEQYF
10,TRBJ1-2,TRBV7-9,CASSSDGYTF
13,TRBJ1-1,TRBV25-1,CASSDGGGAEAFF
15,TRBJ1-2,TRBV5-5,CASSLATSSNYGYTF
13,TRBJ1-1,TRBV24-1,CATSEGGNTEAFF
18,TRBJ2-3,TRBV5-1,CASSSPISGTLVADTQYF
16,TRBJ1-4,TRBV3-1/TRBV3-2,CASSQDVEGTGGKLFF
15,TRBJ1-2,TRBV14,CASSQVGDRGYGYTF
16,TRBJ2-5,TRBV7-8,CASSLAGGPDQETQYF
19,TRBJ1-6,TRBV5-1,CASSLKIPTGGVGNSPLHF
15,TRBJ1-1,TRBV10-3,CAISESLGGTTEAFF
14,TRBJ2-6,TRBV9,CASSVDQGSNVLTF
16,TRBJ1-6,TRBV5-5,CASSLARAASNSPLHF
17,TRBJ1-3,TRBV11-2,CASSLEGTVGSGNTIYF
15,TRBJ1-6,TRBV19,CASSMGAPRNSPLHF
13,TRBJ2-7,TRBV18,CASSPQTRGEQYF
13,TRBJ1-2,TRBV7-3,CASSYGQGVGYTF
13,TRBJ1-1,TRBV30,CAWSVQGYTEAFF